What follows are 18 T cell receptor beta chains derived from one specimen sequenced in a study of OX40 agonist ivuxolimab in advanced cancers. Method: immunoSEQ multiplex PCR; TCRdb's copy keeps in-frame clones and lacks some. The sample holds about 62,000 clones, about 85% seen once. Sequenced material: CD4+ or CD8+ T cells sorted from blood, taken in a trial of the OX40 agonist ivuxolimab. The origin of the receptors is an adult with an advanced solid tumor such as melanoma, head and neck, liver or kidney cancer.

The genes are TRBV29-1 and TRBJ2-5; 8 positions agree with TRBD1. Trimming cost V 6 bases and J 4 bases; bases outside gene matches: 7. The CDR3 is 13 residues long. CDR1 is SQVTM and CDR2 is ANQGSEA in the germline V gene. The DNA for the CDR3 is TGCAGCGTCGCAACAGGGGGTGGAGAGACCCAGTACTTC. The encoded protein is CSVATGGGETQYF.

The sample holds a few counts of this clone. This rearrangement joins TRBV7-3 to TRBJ2-7; the D is unclear. The CDR3 covers 13 residues. Germline V gene sequence: CDR1 SGHTA, CDR2 FQGTGA. Trimming took 3 bases from V and 5 from J, leaving 11 bases between them. The CDR3 bases are TGTGCCAGCAGCTTTAGTCAACGGGACGAGCAGTACTTC. Protein product: CASSFSQRDEQYF.

This sequence joins TRBV4-2 and TRBJ1-1; no clear D gene. V was shortened by 5 bases and J by 3 bases, with 7 bases between the two germline ends. Germline V CDR1 and CDR2: LGHNA, YNFKEQ. CDR3 length: 12 residues. The CDR3 sequence: CASSLGYTEAFF. In nucleotides, the CDR3 is TGTGCCAGCAGCTTGGGGTACACTGAAGCTTTCTTT.

The chain is built from TRBV27 and TRBJ2-7; D unclear. This CDR3 has 14 amino acids. Germline CDR1 MNHEY, CDR2 SMNVEV (reference sequence). V was cut by 3 bases and J by 2 bases, with 11 bases left in between. The CDR3 reads CASSFGSGAYEQYF. Here the CDR3 DNA reads TGTGCCAGCAGTTTTGGGTCCGGAGCCTACGAGCAGTACTTC.

V is TRBV6-5 and J is TRBJ2-1; D call uncertain. Between the trimmed V and J ends, which lost 5 bases and 8 bases, there was a span of 13 bases. This CDR3 has 13 amino acids. CDR1 MNHEY and CDR2 SVGAGI come from the germline V gene. The CDR3 here is CASSANLGHEQFF. CDR3 nucleotide sequence: TGTGCCAGCAGTGCAAATCTGGGCCATGAGCAGTTCTTC.

The chain recombines TRBV6-5 with TRBJ1-4, with TRBD1 matching 8 bases. The J segment lost 8 bases and the V segment lost 8 bases, leaving 13 bases of the junction unmatched. The CDR3 is 15 residues long. Germline-derived CDR1 and CDR2 are MNHEY and SVGAGI. DNA for the CDR3: TGTGCCAGCGGGCCATACCAGGGGGCAGGAGAAAAACTGTTTTTT. Translating gives CASGPYQGAGEKLFF.

V usage is TRBV6-5 and J usage is TRBJ2-5, with TRBD1 matching 7 bases. TRBJ2-7 matches the DNA end more closely, so the J call is doubtful. The CDR3 length is 13 residues. CDR1 is MNHEY and CDR2 is SVGAGI in the germline V gene. The CDR3 DNA reads as TGTGCCAGCAGGACAGGGCCCTCCTACGAGCAGTACTTC. It codes for CASRTGPSYEQYF.

This clone was observed a handful of times. The chain is built from TRBV11-2 and TRBJ1-3; D unresolved. The length of the CDR3 is 17 residues. Between the trimmed V and J ends, which lost 1 base and 4 bases, there was a span of 17 bases. The V gene's germline CDR1 is SGHAT and CDR2 FQNNGV. The CDR3 sequence is CASSLVMAGLLGNTIYF. CDR3 sequence (DNA): TGTGCCAGCAGCTTAGTCATGGCAGGCCTACTCGGAAACACCATATATTTT.

The chain uses TRBV7-6 and TRBJ1-5; D is ambiguous. The CDR3 sequence is 15 residues long. Germline assignment: CDR1 SGHVS and CDR2 FNYEAQ. V was shortened by 1 base and J by 4 bases, with 11 bases between the two germline ends. The CDR3 coding sequence is TGTGCCAGCAGCTTAGGTACCAGGCCAAATCAGCCCCAGCATTTT. This sequence encodes CASSLGTRPNQPQHF.

This clone has a handful of counts. The chain employs TRBV28 and TRBJ1-1; D remains ambiguous. Germline CDR1 MDHEN, CDR2 SYDVKM. Trimming removed 5 bases from V and 6 bases from J, with 7 bases in between. The CDR3 totals 11 residues. In nucleotides, the CDR3 is TGTGCCAGCAGTACCCAGCCTGAAGCTTTCTTT. Amino acids: CASSTQPEAFF.

This clone has only one observation. This chain joins TRBV7-8 and TRBJ2-1, with a possible D match to TRBD2 (6 bases). Trimming stripped 1 base from V and 4 bases from J, with 14 bases between. This CDR3 is 16 amino acids long. The germline V gene has CDR1 SGHVS and CDR2 FQNEAQ. CDR3: CASSLETAGVYNEQFF. The CDR3 bases are TGTGCCAGCAGCTTAGAAACAGCGGGTGTTTACAATGAGCAGTTCTTC. Using reference TRBV7-8 and TRBJ2-1 for the parts outside the CDR3, the full variable domain is GAGVSQSPRYKVAKRGQDVALRCDPISGHVSLFWYQQALGQGPEFLTYFQNEAQLDKSGLPSDRFFAERPEGSVSTLKIQRTQQEDSAVYLCASSLETAGVYNEQFFGPGTRLTVL.

The gene calls are TRBV6-4 and TRBJ2-3, with 7 bases matching TRBD2. The CDR3 length is 15 residues. Germline CDR1 MRHNA, CDR2 SNTAGT. V was pared by 0 bases and J by 1 base, with 1 base of the junction left unmatched. In DNA form, the CDR3 reads TGTGCCAGCAGTGACTCAGCGGGGCGCACAGATACGCAGTATTTT. Protein product: CASSDSAGRTDTQYF.

The V and J genes are TRBV10-3 and TRBJ2-1; the match to TRBD1 covers 10 bases. Germline V gene lookup returns CDR1 ENHRY and CDR2 SYGVKD. The CDR3 runs to 13 residues. J was trimmed by 6 bases and V by 7 bases; bases with no gene match: 3. The CDR3 coding sequence is TGTGCCATCACCCGGACAGGGGGCAATGAGCAGTTCTTC. This gives the protein CAITRTGGNEQFF.

The rearrangement joins TRBV5-8 to TRBJ1-1; D uncertain. Germline V gives CDR1 SGHTS, CDR2 YDEGEE. The CDR3 covers 13 residues. Trimming took off 0 bases at V and 11 bases at J, with 14 bases between the two ends. CDR3: CASSLVSTGWAFF. As DNA, the CDR3 is TGTGCCAGCAGCTTGGTTTCAACCGGGTGGGCTTTCTTT.

This chain connects TRBV27 to TRBJ2-3; D gene uncertain. CDR1 and CDR2 (germline): MNHEY, SMNVEV (reference sequence). The length of the CDR3 is 10 residues. Trimming left V 6 bases short and J 6 bases short, with 4 bases between. CDR3 DNA: TGTGCCAGCAGGGGGGATACGCAGTATTTT. The encoded protein is CASRGDTQYF.

CDR3 in DNA: TGTGCCAGCAGCTCCCTGGGAGGGGGGGCCAAATACGAGCAGTACTTC. This translates into CASSSLGGGAKYEQYF. This sequence joins TRBV5-4 and TRBJ2-5; D may be TRBD2 (7 bases). The DNA end lines up better with TRBJ2-7; the J call may be wrong. Germline CDR1 SGHNT, CDR2 YYREEE (reference sequence). This CDR3 region has 16 residues.

This rearrangement joins TRBV5-4 to TRBJ1-5; D perhaps matches TRBD1 (6 bases). The ends were cut back, 4 bases at V and 0 bases at J, with 14 bases in the middle. Germline CDR1 reads SGHNT; CDR2 reads YYREEE (reference sequence). The CDR3 sequence is 16 residues long. CDR3 in DNA: TGTGCCAGCAGCCTTGGGGGGCTCTCTAGCAATCAGCCCCAGCATTTT. Translating it yields CASSLGGLSSNQPQHF.

This sequence joins TRBV11-2 and TRBJ1-2, with a tentative D call TRBD1 (6 bases). The length of the CDR3 is 16 residues. CDR1 is SGHAT and CDR2 is FQNNGV in the germline V gene. Trimming removed 4 bases at V and 0 bases at J, with 15 bases between. The CDR3 region is CASSSERDTTNYGYTF. CDR3 coding DNA: TGTGCCAGCAGCTCCGAAAGGGACACAACTAACTATGGCTACACCTTC. Looking up the rest from reference TRBV11-2 and TRBJ1-2 gives the full variable domain: EAGVAQSPRYKIIEKRQSVAFWCNPISGHATLYWYQQILGQGPKLLIQFQNNGVVDDSQLPKDRFSAERLKGVDSTLKIQPAKLEDSAVYLCASSSERDTTNYGYTFGSGTRLTVV.